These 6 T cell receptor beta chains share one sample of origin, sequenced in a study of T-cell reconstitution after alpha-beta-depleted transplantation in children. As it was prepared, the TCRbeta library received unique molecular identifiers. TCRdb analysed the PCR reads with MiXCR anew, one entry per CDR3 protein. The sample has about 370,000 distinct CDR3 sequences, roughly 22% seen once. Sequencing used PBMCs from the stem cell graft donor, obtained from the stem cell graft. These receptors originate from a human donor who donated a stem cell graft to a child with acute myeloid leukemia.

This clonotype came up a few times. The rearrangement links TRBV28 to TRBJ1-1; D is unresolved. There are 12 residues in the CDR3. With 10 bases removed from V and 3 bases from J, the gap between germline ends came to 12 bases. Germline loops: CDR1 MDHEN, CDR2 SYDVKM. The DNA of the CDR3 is TGTGCCACCCCACGGGGAGACACTGAAGCTTTCTTT. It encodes CATPRGDTEAFF. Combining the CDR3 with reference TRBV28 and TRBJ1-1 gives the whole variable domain DVKVTQSSRYLVKRTGEKVFLECVQDMDHENMFWYRQDPGLGLRLIYFSYDVKMKEKGDIPEGYSVSREKKERFSLILESASTNQTSMYLCATPRGDTEAFFGQGTRLTVV.

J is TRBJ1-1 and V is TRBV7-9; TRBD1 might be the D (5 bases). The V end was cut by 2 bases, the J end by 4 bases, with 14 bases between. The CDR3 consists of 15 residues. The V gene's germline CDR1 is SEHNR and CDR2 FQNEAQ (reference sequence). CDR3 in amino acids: CASSLFGDLGTEAFF. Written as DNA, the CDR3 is TGTGCCAGCAGCTTATTCGGGGACTTGGGCACTGAAGCTTTCTTT.

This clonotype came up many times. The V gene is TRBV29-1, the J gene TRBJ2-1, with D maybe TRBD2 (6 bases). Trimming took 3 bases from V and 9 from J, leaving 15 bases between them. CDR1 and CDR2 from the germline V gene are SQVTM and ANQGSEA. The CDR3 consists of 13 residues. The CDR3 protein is CSVDLTSLAEQFF. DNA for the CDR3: TGCAGCGTTGATTTGACTAGTCTTGCTGAGCAGTTCTTC.

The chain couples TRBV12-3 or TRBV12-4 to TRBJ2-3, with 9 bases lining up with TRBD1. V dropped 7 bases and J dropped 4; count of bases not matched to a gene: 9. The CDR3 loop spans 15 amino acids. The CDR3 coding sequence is TGTGCCAGCAAACCCGGGACAGGGCAAGCAGATACGCAGTATTTT. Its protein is CASKPGTGQADTQYF.

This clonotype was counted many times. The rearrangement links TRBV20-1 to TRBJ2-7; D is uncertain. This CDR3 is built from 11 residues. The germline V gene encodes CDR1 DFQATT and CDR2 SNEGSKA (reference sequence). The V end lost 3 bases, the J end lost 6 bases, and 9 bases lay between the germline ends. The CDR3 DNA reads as TGCAGTGCTAGTTATGAGGCCGAGCAGTACTTC. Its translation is CSASYEAEQYF.

Here the CDR3 DNA reads TGTGCCAGCAGCCAGGAATTAGCGGTAAGCTCCTACAATGAGCAGTTCTTC. Protein sequence: CASSQELAVSSYNEQFF. The genes are TRBV4-2 and TRBJ2-1, with D possibly TRBD2 on 6 matching bases. Germline CDR1 and CDR2: LGHNA and YNFKEQ. The CDR3 is 17 residues long. V was shortened by 3 bases and J by 0 bases, with 15 bases between the two germline ends.